This note documents a single T cell receptor (beta chain) sequence. This sample was taken from a study of blood T cell repertoires in COVID-19. Some clones are missing from TCRdb's copy, which holds only in-frame ones; the method was immunoSEQ multiplex PCR. The sample lists 200,000 to 250,000 clones; roughly 88% were seen once. After removal of 3 bases from V and 2 bases from J, the junction contained 5 bases not matched to a gene. Germline V gene lookup returns CDR1 SGHRS and CDR2 YFSETQ. CDR3 length: 15 amino acids. This clonotype was sampled from a woman aged 25 to 39 who had been exposed to COVID-19. The chain uses TRBV5-1 and TRBJ2-7; TRBD2 matches 10 bases. The sample consisted of PBMCs or T cells enriched from blood (not recorded which). The CDR3 nucleotides read TGCGCCAGCAGCTCCGGGACTAGCGCAACCTACGAGCAGTACTTC. This encodes CASSSGTSATYEQYF.